This TCR beta chain was observed in a study of T cells after yellow fever vaccination. Across the study: Preparation used SMART-Seq v4 Ultra Low Input for the low-cell-number fractions.

TCRdb fed the 5' RACE reads into MiXCR, producing one record per CDR3 protein. The data contain some 390,000 distinct CDR3 sequences, roughly 6.2% of them singletons. The CDR3 is 15 residues long. The germline CDR1 and CDR2 sequences are KGHSH and LQKENI. Trimming shortened V by 1 base and J by 6 bases, and 16 bases separated the two germline ends. This clonotype was seen a few times. The chain recombines TRBV18 with TRBJ2-7, with D possibly being TRBD1 (6 bases). This receptor was taken from a man younger than 40 who received the YFV17D yellow fever vaccine. The material was PBMCs, obtained 5 days after the yellow fever booster vaccination. CDR3 sequence reads: CASSPRDARGGEQYF. In DNA, the CDR3 is TGTGCCAGCTCACCACGGGATGCCAGGGGTGGCGAGCAGTACTTC.